The T cell receptor (beta chain) described here comes from a study of beta chain features in type 1 diabetes. Study results and caveats: Moderately but significantly shorter TCRB CDR3s were found in Type 1 diabetes patients in all four CD4+ subsets.

As concerns this clone: As yet, its antigen is unknown.

The CDR3 is 14 residues long. The germline V gene encodes CDR1 SGHTA and CDR2 FQGNSA. V shed 6 bases and J 9 bases; nucleotides not matched to a gene: 6. The investigators reverse transcribed all of the isolated RNA, so they sequenced expressed TCRB transcripts. Assay: immunoSEQ multiplex PCR; the TCRdb copy retains only in-frame clones and omits some. This sample has roughly 50,000 clones, with around 50% found just once. This sequence was found in a woman aged 40 to 50 with type 1 diabetes. The J gene is TRBJ1-6, the V gene TRBV7-2; 9 bases are a match to TRBD1. Sequencing was done on a sample of Tregs from blood. CDR3 in DNA: TGTGCCAGCAGAAGCAACAGGGGGCTTTCACCCCTCCACTTT. The encoded protein is CASRSNRGLSPLHF. Together with reference TRBV7-2 and TRBJ1-6, the CDR3 gives the full variable domain: GAGVSQSPSNKVTEKGKDVELRCDPISGHTALYWYRQSLGQGLEFLIYFQGNSAPDKSGLPSDRFSAERTGGSVSTLTIQRTQQEDSAVYLCASRSNRGLSPLHFGNGTRLTVT.